Each of the 5 T cell receptor beta chains below was sequenced from the same sample in a study of CD8+CD57+ T cells in acquired aplastic anemia. Genomic DNA templated the TCR beta VDJ and CDR3 profiling. Via MiXCR, TCRdb re-called the reads, giving one row per CDR3 protein. The sample carries 300,000 or so distinct CDR3 sequences, 45% to 70% recorded once. Material for sequencing was sorted CD4+, CD8+, or CD8+CD57+ T cells (not recorded which) from PBMCs. Receptors originate from a human donor with severe aplastic anemia or a healthy control (not recorded which).

The rearrangement joins TRBV10-1 to TRBJ2-3; 7 positions agree with TRBD2. The V gene end was trimmed by 1 base and the J gene end by 4 bases; junction bases not matched to a gene: 5. CDR3 size: 15 residues. Germline V gene data show CDR1 as WNHNN and CDR2 as SYGVQD (reference sequence). The DNA of the CDR3 is TGCGCCAGCAGTGAGTTCGGGGAGGGTGCAGATACGCAGTATTTT. Translating it yields CASSEFGEGADTQYF.

This chain links TRBV13 with TRBJ2-7; 7 bases map to TRBD2. The CDR3 runs to 14 residues. The V gene's germline CDR1 is PRHDT and CDR2 FYEKMQ (reference sequence). V shed 8 bases, J shed 0 bases, and the junction held 7 bases outside the gene matches. Here the CDR3 reads CASRKAGSSYEQYF. CDR3 in DNA: TGTGCCAGCCGAAAAGCGGGAAGCTCCTACGAGCAGTACTTC.

The chain combines TRBV24-1 with TRBJ2-7; 13 nucleotides line up with TRBD2. V lost 3 bases to trimming and J lost 6 bases; unmatched junction nucleotides: 10. CDR3 length: 17 residues. Germline loops: CDR1 KGHDR, CDR2 SFDVKD. The CDR3 coding sequence is TGTGCCACCAGTGATACCCGGACTAGCGGGAGCGTGGGCGAGCAGTACTTC. Its protein product is CATSDTRTSGSVGEQYF.

The V and J genes are TRBV7-2 and TRBJ1-2; D uncertain. The CDR3 spans 15 residues. CDR1 SGHTA and CDR2 FQGNSA come from the germline V gene. Trimming stripped 6 bases from V and 6 bases from J, with 20 bases between. The CDR3 sequence is CASRAVGGKDNGYTF. As DNA, the CDR3 is TGTGCCAGCAGGGCGGTGGGCGGGAAGGATAATGGCTACACCTTC.

A word on this clonotype: The junction departs from germline at one end; a sequencing error may be responsible. The chain recombines TRBV20-1 with TRBJ2-3; no reliable D call. The CDR3 has 14 amino acids. The V gene's germline CDR1 is DFQATT and CDR2 SNEGSKA (reference sequence). The CDR3 DNA reads TGCAGTGCGAGAGGATGGGCGAACACAGATACGCAGTATTTT. This gives the protein CSARGWANTDTQYF.